This TCR beta chain stems from a study of blood T cell repertoires in COVID-19. Comment on this clone: Other DNA sequences within the sample encode an identical CDR3.

Seattle cases were enrolled at active infection and followed longitudinally. Using immunoSEQ multiplex PCR, the repertoire was profiled, and TCRdb retains in-frame clones only, with some absent. The sample holds about 370,000 clones, around 87% seen once. Material for sequencing was peripheral blood. The TCR was taken from a woman aged 30 to 39 with COVID-19, enrolled during active disease.

CDR3 loop: CASSPGGASNQPQHF. The CDR3 DNA is TGTGCCAGCTCACCCGGGGGAGCCAGCAATCAGCCCCAGCATTTT. The V call is TRBV18, the J call TRBJ1-5; perhaps TRBD1 as D (5 bases). Trimming left V 3 bases short and J 1 base short, with 10 bases between. Germline V gene lookup returns CDR1 KGHSH and CDR2 LQKENI. The CDR3 sequence is 15 residues long. The variable domain in full, completed from reference TRBV18 and TRBJ1-5, reads NAGVMQNPRHLVRRRGQEARLRCSPMKGHSHVYWYRQLPEEGLKFMVYLQKENIIDESGMPKERFSAEFPKEGPSILRIQQVVRGDSAAYFCASSPGGASNQPQHFGDGTRLSIL.